This T cell receptor beta chain stems from a study of tumor and adjacent non-tumor tissue in lung cancer (dated by TCRdb to 2017 to 2018). Study-level background: Patients with adenocarcinoma (roughly 12), squamous cell carcinoma (2) and small cell lung cancer (1) were included in the cohort. Among the approximately 15 patients, ages ranged from about 31 to 76 years, roughly ten were men and 5 were women, and disease was TNM stage I to III. Sequencing produced about 120,000,000 productive TCRbeta reads in total, an average of about 3.8 million reads per sample. TCRbeta CDR3 sequencing was performed on 30 to 35 paired specimens, with one tumor sample and one normal lung sample collected per patient. The study compared bulk TCRbeta repertoires between lung tumor tissue and matched distant non-tumor lung tissue from around 16 lung cancer patients.

Taking its sample share into account, this clonotype is medium-sized (0.01 to 0.1%). Its antigen remains unidentified. Base qualities were left out, and no much larger clone turns up one base away. Bulk unsorted tissue served as the source for RNA extraction, and RNA quality was assessed using a NanoDrop ND-1000 and an Agilent 2100. Newly diagnosed lung cancer patients without prior chemotherapy who had been admitted for thoracic surgery in China between August and November 2014 were enrolled as donors. The study excluded patients who had received radiotherapy or chemotherapy before or who had another cancer at the same time. Surgical tissue pieces of about 1-2 cm3 were preserved in RNAlater solution and were kept at -80 degrees C until use. The investigation overall reported the following: In normal lung, the top 100 clones accounted for a significantly larger cumulative share of the repertoire than in tumor tissue. TCR diversity (inverse Simpson) was significantly higher in tumor than in normal lung tissue (431.37 vs 166.20, P = 0.0075, Mann-Whitney U test). Younger patients had significantly higher TCR diversity, and higher tumor TCR diversity was associated with shorter overall and disease-free survival. Neither the sequencing platform nor unique molecular identifiers are named or mentioned anywhere in the methods. The cohort had only around 15 patients, and the authors noted that larger samples and more detailed clinical data are needed. Because peripheral blood was not sequenced, the blood TCRbeta repertoires of the lung cancer patients in the study went unexamined.

The library was obtained by multiplex PCR. The reads were generated on an Illumina HiSeq 2500. TCRbeta libraries were constructed through three rounds of nested PCR with primers (Table S4) according to protocols modified from ARM-PCR. PCR products of 200-500 bp were gel-excised and purified with the QIAquick gel extraction kit before sequencing. The source study handled its data this way. Trimmomatic was used to clean the reads, FLASH merged the cleaned reads into complete CDR3 sequences, and MiTCR assigned the sequences to V(D)J germline segments. Clonal diversity was calculated as the inverse Simpson's index using VDJtools. In-frame sequences lacking a premature stop codon were counted as productive reads. Using fastp trimming at Q25 and MiXCR clonotype assembly, TCRdb reanalyzed the public sequencing data and kept in-frame beta chains. Each entry merges the rows of one CDR3 protein and shows their most common DNA and genes. For this entry, the V and J calls and clone size follow TCRdb and not the study's own pipeline. In this sample the table shows over 110,000 distinct CDR3 sequences, around 65% of which occur a single time. The ten biggest clones cover around a sixth of the sample.

Trimming takes 5 bases off V and 4 bases off J; junction bases not matched to a gene: 5. The CDR3 measures 15 amino acids from cysteine to phenylalanine. The CDR3 DNA has 45 bases and is translated from base 1. The V and J genes are TRBV12-3 or TRBV12-4 and TRBJ2-3, and TRBD2 aligns with 11 junction nucleotides. What was sequenced was lung tumor tissue. The origin of this receptor is a man between 60 and 70 years old with small cell lung cancer. The bases are TGTGCCAGCAGTGCTAGCGGGAGGTTGGCAGATACGCAGTATTTT. Its protein is CASSASGRLADTQYF.